This T cell receptor beta chain was documented in a study of blood T cell repertoires in COVID-19 (dated by TCRdb to the early 2020s). For the wider study: Samples from collaborators originated in the United States, Italy and Spain and spanned both the acute and convalescent phases of COVID-19. A freely available public database, intended as a resource for researchers studying the immune response to SARS-CoV-2, is where the repertoires were released. Sample metadata almost always included a de-identified subject ID, COVID-19 status, age in years and sex. The prospective study material was composed of cDNA or gDNA derived from T cells, B-cell-depleted T cells, or PBMCs. The dataset comprised deeply sampled blood TCRbeta repertoires from subjects exposed to, actively infected with, or recovered from COVID-19. Where available, HLA class I and class II types were obtained from metadata supplied by the sample provider rather than from assay-based typing. Samples were obtained from the ongoing ImmuneRACE study (first 160 participants) and from 1,254 subjects provided by 6 global collaborators.

V is pared back by 4 bases and J by 0 bases, with 7 bases lying between the germline termini. For CDR1 and CDR2, the germline V gene (reference sequence) lists LGHDT and YNNKEL. CDR3 length: 15 amino acids, cysteine to phenylalanine. Left in the record is the CDR3 DNA by itself, 45 bases read in frame from the first base. The immunoSEQ Assay, a bias-controlled multiplex PCR, was used to amplify TCRbeta CDR3 regions from genomic DNA. Concerning the study's data processing: Within the assay, amplification of reference gene primers was used to estimate how many nucleated cells each sample contained. To quantify the absolute abundance of each unique TCRbeta CDR3 rearrangement, sequence reads were collapsed and filtered. For each sample, productive Simpson clonality was calculated by taking the square root of Simpson's diversity index across productive rearrangements. Sourced from immuneACCESS, this table was stored by TCRdb with only in-frame sequences that have V and J called. A share of the clones is absent; for the studies checked, an unresolved V gene accounts for under half, and the remainder has no known explanation. The V and J calls and clone size were taken over from that table, and D and trimming were inferred from the DNA. Here the sample has around 50,000 clones; over 75% occur a single time. 4.7% of the sample belongs to the ten largest clones.

This clone was seen a single time. Its cognate antigen has yet to be identified. Per-base quality was not reported, and no clone a single base away is much larger than it. Whole blood was collected in K2EDTA tubes by collaborating institutions according to the institutions' own protocols. Collaborator samples were shipped for TCRbeta analysis as frozen whole blood, isolated PBMCs, or DNA extracted from either sample type. Beyond this particular receptor, the publication reports: Clinical and demographic metadata were provided uncurated, with the amount varying by source and participant.

The sequencing sample was made of peripheral blood. The sequence derives from a man in his forties with active COVID-19. The chain is made from TRBV3-1 (or the pseudogene TRBV3-2) and TRBJ2-6, with the D gene uncertain. The bases are TGTGCCAGCAGCCCGAGAAGCTCTGGGGCCAACGTCCTGACTTTC. This encodes CASSPRSSGANVLTF.